The 27 T cell receptor beta chains below all came from one sample that was sequenced in a study of blood T cell repertoires in COVID-19. TCRdb's table, derived via immunoSEQ multiplex PCR, lists solely in-frame clones and lacks some. Of fewer than 85,000 clones listed, 70% to 90% are singletons. Sequencing was performed on peripheral blood. Every receptor here comes from a woman at least 80 years old with active or convalescent COVID-19.

This chain links TRBV5-4 with TRBJ1-6; TRBD1 aligns across 9 bases. The V gene's germline CDR1 is SGHNT and CDR2 YYREEE (reference sequence). The CDR3 is made up of 15 amino acids. The trim removed 4 bases at V and 9 bases at J, leaving 8 bases unmatched. The CDR3 DNA reads TGTGCCAGCAGCGGGCCGGGACAGGGAATTTCACCCCTCCACTTT. It translates to CASSGPGQGISPLHF. Full variable domain (rest looked up from reference TRBV5-4 and TRBJ1-6): ETGVTQSPTHLIKTRGQQVTLRCSSQSGHNTVSWYQQALGQGPQFIFQYYREEENGRGNFPPRFSGLQFPNYSSELNVNALELDDSALYLCASSGPGQGISPLHFGNGTRLTVT.

The V gene is TRBV28, the J gene TRBJ1-1, with D possibly TRBD1 on 6 matching bases. Per the germline V gene, CDR1 is MDHEN and CDR2 is SYDVKM. Trimming took 6 bases from V and 2 from J, leaving 13 bases between them. The CDR3 has 14 residues. CDR3 in amino acids: CASSPRGANTEAFF. The CDR3 DNA follows: TGTGCCAGCAGCCCCAGGGGCGCAAACACTGAAGCTTTCTTT.

V usage is TRBV29-1 and J usage is TRBJ1-5; D is undetermined. V dropped 3 bases and J dropped 8 bases, with 8 bases sitting between them. The germline V gene encodes CDR1 SQVTM and CDR2 ANQGSEA. The CDR3 is made up of 11 amino acids. DNA for the CDR3: TGCAGCGTTGATGTTGAGAAGCCCCAGCATTTT. It is translated as CSVDVEKPQHF.

Here the CDR3 DNA reads TGTGCCACCAGTGACCTGGAGTACAATGAGCAGTTCTTC. Amino acids: CATSDLEYNEQFF. The chain has TRBV24-1 and TRBJ2-1, with D hard to call. CDR3 length equals 13 residues. Germline V gene data show CDR1 as KGHDR and CDR2 as SFDVKD. Trimming pared 4 bases from V and 4 bases from J, leaving 7 bases between.

As DNA, the CDR3 is TGTGCCATCAGGAGGTCGAAGAACACTGAAGCTTTCTTT. Its translation: CAIRRSKNTEAFF. The V and J genes are TRBV10-3 and TRBJ1-1; no clear D. The ends were cut back, 6 bases at V and 1 base at J, with 9 bases in the middle. Germline V gene lookup returns CDR1 ENHRY and CDR2 SYGVKD. The CDR3 runs 13 residues.

The sample holds many counts of this clone. The chain is built from TRBV6-2 or TRBV6-3 and TRBJ1-5, with a possible D match to TRBD1 (6 bases). Trimming cost V 2 bases and J 0 bases, with 14 bases left between them. Germline loops: CDR1 MNHEY, CDR2 SVGEGT. The CDR3 totals 17 residues. The CDR3 DNA follows: TGTGCCAGCAGTTACCGATCGTCAGGGGTTAGCAATCAGCCCCAGCATTTT. The encoded protein is CASSYRSSGVSNQPQHF.

This chain uses TRBV5-1 with TRBJ2-5; no definite D call. This CDR3 spans 15 amino acids. V was pared by 1 base and J by 2 bases, with 12 bases between. Germline V gene lookup returns CDR1 SGHRS and CDR2 YFSETQ. Here the CDR3 reads CASSLSGTEQETQYF. The CDR3 nucleotides read TGCGCCAGCAGCTTGAGTGGCACAGAGCAAGAGACCCAGTACTTC.

The rearrangement links TRBV18 to TRBJ2-7; 8 positions agree with TRBD2. Germline assignment: CDR1 KGHSH and CDR2 LQKENI. The CDR3 totals 14 residues. After removal of 3 bases from V and 1 base from J, the junction contained 2 bases not matched to a gene. The CDR3 reads CASSPTGGSYEQYF. CDR3 in DNA: TGTGCCAGCTCACCCACGGGAGGGTCCTACGAGCAGTACTTC.

The V and J genes are TRBV23-1 and TRBJ1-6, with 9 bases matching TRBD1. TRBV23-1 is flagged as an ORF with uncertain function. The V segment lost 3 bases and the J segment 0 bases; nucleotides outside the gene matches: 9. The CDR3 has 19 residues. CDR3 protein: CASSHRDRDPSSYNSPLHF. CDR3 nucleotides: TGCGCCAGCAGTCACCGGGACAGGGACCCAAGCTCCTATAATTCACCCCTCCACTTT.

The CDR3 region has the DNA TGCGCCAGCAGACAGGGTGAGGACACTGAAGCTTTCTTT. This codes for CASRQGEDTEAFF. The chain uses TRBV10-2 and TRBJ1-1; perhaps TRBD1 as D (6 bases). CDR1 is WSHSY, CDR2 SAAADI, per germline. Trimming took off 6 bases at V and 3 bases at J, with 11 bases between the two ends. The CDR3 is 13 residues long.

This clone was seen a few times. J is TRBJ2-1 and V is TRBV5-4; a possible D gene is TRBD2 (6 bases). V dropped 2 bases and J dropped 13 bases, with 16 bases sitting between them. The CDR3 loop spans 13 amino acids. Germline V gene sequence: CDR1 SGHNT, CDR2 YYREEE (reference sequence). DNA for the CDR3: TGTGCCAGCAGCTTCGGGGGACCAGGGATACAGTTCTTC. Its protein is CASSFGGPGIQFF.

V gene TRBV18 combines with J gene TRBJ2-3; 7 nucleotides agree with TRBD1. The CDR3 covers 16 residues. J lost 1 base, V lost 8 bases, and 12 bases had no gene match. The germline V gene has CDR1 KGHSH and CDR2 LQKENI. The CDR3 spells CASNRQGGVGTDTQYF. The CDR3 nucleotides read TGTGCCAGCAACAGACAGGGTGGAGTGGGCACAGATACGCAGTATTTT.

Remarks on this clone: At one end, the junction sequence differs from germline, possibly due to a read error. This sequence joins TRBV6-2 or TRBV6-3 and TRBJ2-5; D is uncertain. CDR3 length: 12 amino acids. Germline assignment: CDR1 MNHEY and CDR2 SVGEGT. The CDR3 sequence is CASSYPSNHKDF. CDR3 nucleotide sequence: TGTGCCAGCAGTTACCCCTCAAACCACAAAGACTTC.

The CDR3 region is CATGGTGDYYEQYF. The DNA of the CDR3 is TGTGCCACCGGGGGGACAGGAGACTATTACGAGCAGTACTTC. This chain connects TRBV12-1 to TRBJ2-7; the D call in the table, TRBD1, was not verified against the DNA. TRBV12-1 is an annotated pseudogene. The CDR3 loop spans 14 amino acids.

The CDR3 sequence is CASSDSQGRDYEQYF. The CDR3, as DNA: TGTGCCAGCAGTGACTCTCAGGGGAGAGATTACGAGCAGTACTTC. The chain joins TRBV6-4 to TRBJ2-7, with a weak D call TRBD1 (6 bases). V shed 0 bases and J shed 4 bases, with 13 bases lying between them. CDR1 and CDR2 from the germline V gene are MRHNA and SNTAGT. CDR3 length equals 15 residues.

This sequence joins TRBV6-4 and TRBJ2-7; weak D call: TRBD2 (5 bases). Germline CDR1 reads MRHNA; CDR2 reads SNTAGT. CDR3 length: 14 amino acids. V was clipped by 4 bases and J by 0 bases, with 10 bases between them. The CDR3 sequence: CASSVLATSYEQYF. CDR3 nucleotides: TGTGCCAGCAGTGTCTTAGCGACCTCCTACGAGCAGTACTTC.

The rearrangement joins TRBV6-6 to TRBJ2-3, with 8 positions matching TRBD1. V trimming: 8 bases; J trimming: 1 base; junction bases outside the gene matches: 5. Germline values: CDR1 MNHNY, CDR2 SVGAGI (reference sequence). The CDR3 runs to 14 residues. The CDR3 sequence is CASAGGFGTDTQYF. As DNA, the CDR3 is TGTGCCAGCGCAGGGGGCTTTGGCACAGATACGCAGTATTTT.

The chain joins TRBV7-9 to TRBJ2-2; D may be TRBD2 (7 bases). V dropped 1 base and J dropped 7 bases, with 16 bases sitting between them. Germline V gives CDR1 SEHNR, CDR2 FQNEAQ (reference sequence). There are 16 residues in the CDR3. The CDR3 spells CASSLDGRGHSGELFF. For the CDR3, the DNA is TGTGCCAGCAGCTTAGATGGGAGGGGACACAGCGGGGAGCTGTTTTTT.

This clone occurred once. The genes are TRBV5-1 and TRBJ2-3; 9 bases fit TRBD2. Trimming cost V 2 bases and J 0 bases; bases outside gene matches: 1. The CDR3 has 15 amino acids. CDR1 is SGHRS and CDR2 is YFSETQ in the germline V gene. As DNA, the CDR3 is TGCGCCAGCAGCTTTCTAGCGGGGAGCACAGATACGCAGTATTTT. It translates to CASSFLAGSTDTQYF.

The CDR3 loop is CASRPGATNEKLFF. For the CDR3, the DNA is TGTGCCAGCAGACCGGGTGCAACTAATGAAAAACTGTTTTTT. This rearrangement joins TRBV6-6 to TRBJ1-4; D is unclear. The CDR3 extends over 14 amino acids. The V and J ends lost 6 bases and 0 bases respectively, with 8 bases between them. The V gene's germline CDR1 is MNHNY and CDR2 SVGAGI (reference sequence).

V usage is TRBV30 and J usage is TRBJ1-3, with D unclear. This CDR3 has 15 residues. Germline values: CDR1 GTSNPN, CDR2 SVGIG (reference sequence). V was clipped by 0 bases and J by 3 bases, with 12 bases between them. The CDR3, as DNA: TGTGCCTGGAGTGTACTCCATGGTGGTGGAAACACCATATATTTT. Its translation is CAWSVLHGGGNTIYF.

The chain has TRBV12-3 or TRBV12-4 and TRBJ2-1, with a weak D call TRBD2 (5 bases). The V end was cut by 8 bases, the J end by 9 bases, with 17 bases between. The CDR3 consists of 13 residues. The CDR3 DNA reads TGTGCCAGCGAAAAGGTAAATGGAGGTGAGCAGTTCTTC. Its translation: CASEKVNGGEQFF.

Only a few counts were recorded for this clone. The rearrangement links TRBV11-3 to TRBJ2-1; maybe TRBD2 (6 bases). The V end was cut by 3 bases, the J end by 2 bases, with 17 bases between. Germline CDR1 reads SGHNT; CDR2 reads YENEEA. The CDR3 loop spans 17 amino acids. The DNA of the CDR3 is TGTGCCAGCAGCTTGGAGGCGGGACCCCTGGCCTACAATGAGCAGTTCTTC. Translated, it gives CASSLEAGPLAYNEQFF.

The V and J genes are TRBV2 and TRBJ2-5; D gene ambiguous. Trimming removed 5 bases from V and 5 bases from J, with 12 bases in between. Germline values: CDR1 SNHLY, CDR2 FYNNEI. This CDR3 contains 13 residues. CDR3 protein: CASSSRLGETQYF. The CDR3 DNA is TGTGCCAGCAGTTCGCGGTTAGGCGAGACCCAGTACTTC.

J is TRBJ2-5 and V is TRBV6-5; 13 bases agree with TRBD2. Looked up from germline, CDR1 is MNHEY and CDR2 is SVGAGI. The CDR3 extends over 15 amino acids. V shed 5 bases, J shed 5 bases, and the junction held 5 bases outside the gene matches. CDR3: CASSRLAGGRETQYF. The CDR3 DNA reads TGTGCCAGCAGTCGACTAGCGGGGGGTAGGGAGACCCAGTACTTC.

This clone was seen just once. V and J are TRBV28 and TRBJ1-5; the match to TRBD1 covers 9 bases. Germline CDR1 and CDR2: MDHEN and SYDVKM. The CDR3 loop spans 14 amino acids. V dropped 6 bases and J dropped 6; count of bases not matched to a gene: 6. CDR3 sequence reads: CASRTDRGVQPQHF. As DNA, the CDR3 is TGTGCCAGCAGGACGGACAGGGGTGTTCAGCCCCAGCATTTT.

V and J are TRBV15 and TRBJ1-2, with 8 nucleotides matching TRBD1. This CDR3 region has 15 residues. Per germline, CDR1 LNHNV and CDR2 YYDKDF (reference sequence). V lost 1 base, J lost 4 bases, and 5 bases stayed unmatched. The CDR3 bases are TGTGCCACCAGCAGAGGGGGGGACAGGTTCTATGGCTACACCTTC. The encoded protein is CATSRGGDRFYGYTF.